Detailed here is one T cell receptor (beta chain). This CDR3 has 16 amino acids. The germline V gene encodes CDR1 SGHTA and CDR2 FQGNSA. V lost 3 bases to trimming and J lost 1 base, with 16 bases between them. Individuals with ophthalmopathy presented a Clinical Activity Score of at least 3, a NOSPECS grade of at least 4 and a duration under 3 months. Diagnoses used clinical symptoms, serum thyroxine and TRAb, thyroid ultrasound and orbital computed tomography. This record comes from a study of T cells in Graves' hyperthyroidism and ophthalmopathy. Turning to the study itself: Specimen type is peripheral blood, collected at initial diagnosis prior to any treatment.

Authors of the study amplified TCR beta CDR3 regions from RNA transcripts. Using the HTBI primer set, a first-round RT-PCR was run on the TCR CDR3. TCRdb processed the multiplex PCR reads anew with MiXCR; each CDR3 protein has one entry. The data show about 640,000 distinct CDR3 sequences, around 21% seen once. The chain is built from TRBV7-2 and TRBJ2-7, with D possibly matching TRBD1 (6 bases). The sequencing input was blood. This TCR derives from a man aged 30 to 39 with Graves' ophthalmopathy. The chain's CDR3 is CASSFNSGTPSYEQYF. The CDR3 DNA reads as TGTGCCAGCAGCTTTAACTCCGGGACACCATCCTACGAGCAGTACTTC. The full variable domain, rest sourced from reference TRBV7-2 and TRBJ2-7, is GAGVSQSPSNKVTEKGKDVELRCDPISGHTALYWYRQSLGQGLEFLIYFQGNSAPDKSGLPSDRFSAERTGGSVSTLTIQRTQQEDSAVYLCASSFNSGTPSYEQYFGPGTRLTVT.